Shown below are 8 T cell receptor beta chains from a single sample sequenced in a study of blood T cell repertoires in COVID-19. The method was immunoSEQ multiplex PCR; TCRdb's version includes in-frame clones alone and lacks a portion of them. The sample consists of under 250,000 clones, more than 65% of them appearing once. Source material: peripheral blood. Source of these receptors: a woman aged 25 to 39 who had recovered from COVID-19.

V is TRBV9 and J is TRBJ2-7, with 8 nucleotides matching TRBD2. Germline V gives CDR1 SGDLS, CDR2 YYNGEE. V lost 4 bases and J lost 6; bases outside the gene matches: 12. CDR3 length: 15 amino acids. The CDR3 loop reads CASSPYGAGGREQYF. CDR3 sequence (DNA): TGTGCCAGCAGCCCCTACGGGGCGGGAGGACGCGAGCAGTACTTC.

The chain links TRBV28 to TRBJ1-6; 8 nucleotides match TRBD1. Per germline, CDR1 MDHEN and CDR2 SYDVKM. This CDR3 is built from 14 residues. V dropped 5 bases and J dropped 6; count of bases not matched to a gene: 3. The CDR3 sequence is CASSTQGGNSPLHF. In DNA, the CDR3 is TGTGCCAGCAGTACACAGGGGGGTAATTCACCCCTCCACTTT.

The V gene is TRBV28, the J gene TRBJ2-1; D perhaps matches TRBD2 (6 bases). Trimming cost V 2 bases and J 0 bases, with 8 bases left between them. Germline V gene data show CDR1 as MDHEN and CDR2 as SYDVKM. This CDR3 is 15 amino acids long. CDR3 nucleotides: TGTGCCAGCAGTTTACGGCGGGACTCCTACAATGAGCAGTTCTTC. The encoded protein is CASSLRRDSYNEQFF.

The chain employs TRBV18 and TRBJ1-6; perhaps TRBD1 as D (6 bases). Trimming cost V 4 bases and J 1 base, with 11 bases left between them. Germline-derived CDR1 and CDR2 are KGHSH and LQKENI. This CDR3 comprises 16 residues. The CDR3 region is CASSLTGKSYNSPLHF. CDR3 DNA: TGTGCCAGCTCACTAACAGGGAAATCCTATAATTCACCCCTCCACTTT.

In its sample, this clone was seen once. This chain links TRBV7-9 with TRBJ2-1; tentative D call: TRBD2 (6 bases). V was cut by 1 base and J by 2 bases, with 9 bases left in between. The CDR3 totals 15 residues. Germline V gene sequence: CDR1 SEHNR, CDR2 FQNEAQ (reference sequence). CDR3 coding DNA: TGTGCCAGCAGCTTAGACCTAGCGACCTACAATGAGCAGTTCTTC. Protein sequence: CASSLDLATYNEQFF.

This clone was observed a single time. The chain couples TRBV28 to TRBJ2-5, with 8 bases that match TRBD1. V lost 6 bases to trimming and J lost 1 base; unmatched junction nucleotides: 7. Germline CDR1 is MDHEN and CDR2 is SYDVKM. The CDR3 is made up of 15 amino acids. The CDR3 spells CASRPLDRVQETQYF. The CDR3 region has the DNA TGTGCCAGCAGACCACTGGACAGGGTCCAAGAGACCCAGTACTTC.

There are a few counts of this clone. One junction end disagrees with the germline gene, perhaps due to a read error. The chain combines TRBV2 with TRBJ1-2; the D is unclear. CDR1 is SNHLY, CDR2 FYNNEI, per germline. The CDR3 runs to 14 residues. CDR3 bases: TGTGCCAGCAATGAATCGGGTAGCCGTCGGGGCTACACCTTC. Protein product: CASNESGSRRGYTF.

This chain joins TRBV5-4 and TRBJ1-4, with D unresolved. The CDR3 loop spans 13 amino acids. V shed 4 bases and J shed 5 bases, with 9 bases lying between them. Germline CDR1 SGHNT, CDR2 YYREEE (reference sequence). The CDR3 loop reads CASSPGLNEKLFF. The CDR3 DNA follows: TGTGCCAGCAGCCCGGGTCTAAATGAAAAACTGTTTTTT.